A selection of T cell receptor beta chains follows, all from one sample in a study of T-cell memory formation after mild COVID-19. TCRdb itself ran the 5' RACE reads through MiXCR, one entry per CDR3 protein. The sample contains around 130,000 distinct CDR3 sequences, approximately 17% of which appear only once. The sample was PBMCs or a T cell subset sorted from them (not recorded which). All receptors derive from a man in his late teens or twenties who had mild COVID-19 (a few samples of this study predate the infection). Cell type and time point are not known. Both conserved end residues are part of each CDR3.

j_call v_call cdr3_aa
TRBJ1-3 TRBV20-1 CSARRTGGNTIYF
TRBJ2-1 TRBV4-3 CASSQSPGIGNMGNEQFF
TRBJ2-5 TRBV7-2 CASSLGGAEETQYF
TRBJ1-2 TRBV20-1 CSARELGYTF
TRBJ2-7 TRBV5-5 CASSLQELSDF
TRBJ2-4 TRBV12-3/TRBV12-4 CASSFKVDGGQNIQYF
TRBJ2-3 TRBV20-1 CSAAGLGTGGRRDTQYF
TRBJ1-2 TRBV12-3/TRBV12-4 CASLTGGGSGYTF
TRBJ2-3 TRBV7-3 CASSLMGGQADTQYF
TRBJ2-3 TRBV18 CASSRDSLTDTQYF
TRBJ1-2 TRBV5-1 CASSQDSDYGYTF
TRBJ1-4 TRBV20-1 CSASRRQSTNEKLFF
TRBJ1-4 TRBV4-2 CASSQNTEKLFF
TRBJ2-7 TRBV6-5 CASRPGLLYEQYF
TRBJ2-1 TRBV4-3 CASSPGQGRNEQFF
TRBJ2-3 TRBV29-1 CSVGTGSTDTQYF
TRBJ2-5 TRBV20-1 CSATSGGQETQYF
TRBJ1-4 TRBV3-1 CASSHLSGGDEKLFF
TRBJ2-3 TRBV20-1 CSARPGLAGGPPDTQYF
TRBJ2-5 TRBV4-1 CASSRGTGGSRRFQETQYF
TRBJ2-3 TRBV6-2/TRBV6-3 CASMSGARGTDTQYF
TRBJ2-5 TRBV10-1 CASSDGNQETQYF
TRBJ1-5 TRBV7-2 CASSLGGWDPQHF
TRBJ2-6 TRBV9 CASSGLGQGTSGANVLTF